This TCR beta chain emerged from a study of monozygotic twins with inflammatory bowel disease. Germline-derived CDR1 and CDR2 are WSHSY and SAAADI. CDR3 length equals 14 residues. Study-level results: IBD patients shared fewer clonotypes with other individuals than healthy twins, especially patients with disease activity signs.

Notes on this clonotype: Its antigen is not identified.

Using the 5' RACE reads, TCRdb records one entry per CDR3 protein without DNA. Its table records about 130,000 distinct CDR3 sequences. Sequenced input: blood. V and J are TRBV10-2 and TRBJ2-1. This clonotype was obtained from a human donor with ulcerative colitis or Crohn's disease, or a healthy co-twin of an affected twin (not recorded which). CDR3 sequence reads: CASSRLDSYNEQFF.